The clone carrying this TCR beta chain occurred many times. Its target is not known. CDR1 and CDR2 from the germline V gene are MNHEY and SVGEGT. V lost 5 bases, J lost 3 bases, and 20 bases lay in between. The CDR3 length is 17 residues. The data derive from a study of HIV-infected children after antiretroviral therapy interruption. On the study more broadly: Recorded EBV and CMV exposure existed for most children. Whole-study findings and limits: Sorted CD45RA+ naive cells might include minor non-naive CD45RA+ cells. By the end of treatment interruption, naive CD4+ clonality (Gini) increased.

Treatment of the sample: PENTA 11 planned treatment interruption arm or continuous ART arm. A 3' RACE protocol on RNA, with unique molecular identifiers, produced the TCR library. TCRdb analysed the 3' RACE reads with MiXCR anew, one entry per CDR3 protein. Altogether 40,000 or so distinct CDR3 sequences are present, approximately 7% being singletons, with the ten largest covering more than 0.85%. The chain links TRBV6-2 or TRBV6-3 to TRBJ1-5; D might be TRBD1 (5 bases). The source of this sequence is a pool of human donors with HIV. Sequenced material: CD45RA+ CD4+ T cells from PBMCs, pooled from several time points, taken from a donor given antiretroviral therapy, either interrupted or continuous. Specified subset: naive CD4+ CD45RA+ CD45RO- T cells. CDR3 DNA: TGTGCCAGCAGTGCTGACGTTAAGGGGTTCGACAATCAGCCCCAGCATTTT. Translated, it gives CASSADVKGFDNQPQHF.